The following is a TCR beta chain sequence with its context. Source study methods: Estimated nucleated cell counts came from reference gene primer amplification. Clones were read by immunoSEQ multiplex PCR, and TCRdb kept only the in-frame ones, dropping some. V and J calls and clone size follow that table, whereas D and trimming were derived from the DNA. The sample lists under 250,000 clones, 82% occurring once. The data are from a study of blood T cell repertoires in COVID-19. For the study at large: Donors in the United States, Italy and Spain gave samples during acute or convalescent COVID-19. PBMCs, B-cell-depleted T cells, or T cells were the source of the cDNA or gDNA that made up the material.

The CDR3 extends over 13 amino acids. Germline V gives CDR1 ENHRY, CDR2 SYGVKD. The trim removed 9 bases at V and 6 bases at J, leaving 10 bases unmatched. This receptor was identified in a woman aged 80 or older with acute or convalescent COVID-19. This chain uses TRBV10-3 with TRBJ1-1; 7 bases fit TRBD1. The sequenced material came from peripheral blood. The CDR3: CAIRGTVDAEAFF. Here the CDR3 DNA reads TGTGCCATTCGCGGGACAGTTGACGCTGAAGCTTTCTTT.